This T cell receptor beta chain was captured in a study of T cells in Graves' hyperthyroidism and ophthalmopathy. Broader study findings: Researchers found most expanded thyroid clonotypes above 0.001 in blood as well.

Hyperthyroidism had been newly diagnosed in patients aged 18 to 65, and its duration was under 2 months. TCR beta CDR3 regions were amplified from RNA transcripts. With the HTBI primer set, the TCR CDR3 went through a first round of RT-PCR. TCRdb independently ran MiXCR on the multiplex PCR reads; one entry per CDR3 protein. The table shows about 560,000 distinct CDR3 sequences, with about a sixth occurring only once. Regarding this clonotype: As yet, its antigen is unknown.

Germline loops: CDR1 SEHNR, CDR2 FQNEAQ (reference sequence). Trimming removed 5 bases at V and 7 bases at J, with 17 bases between. The CDR3 is made up of 14 amino acids. The sequence derives from a woman between 18 and 29 years old with Graves' hyperthyroidism. The chain recombines TRBV7-9 with TRBJ1-1; D is undetermined. The sample comprised blood. The CDR3 loop is CASSRSKEGSEAFF. CDR3 DNA: TGTGCCAGCAGCCGGTCCAAGGAGGGCAGTGAAGCTTTCTTT.